This T cell receptor beta chain was recovered during a study of blood T cell repertoires in COVID-19. Study-wide context: Samples representing acute and convalescent COVID-19 were sourced from the United States, Italy and Spain.

The authors' processing: The assay estimated nucleated cells by amplifying reference gene primers. Clones were sequenced by immunoSEQ multiplex PCR, and TCRdb holds only the in-frame ones, with some missing. That table is the source of V, J and clone size, and D and trimming were worked out from the DNA. Here the sample spans tens of thousands of clones, about 83% being singletons. V was pared by 4 bases and J by 6 bases, with 5 bases between. This CDR3 has 11 amino acids. Germline CDR1 and CDR2: MDHEN and SYDVKM. This TCR came from a human donor in a cohort sampled during active COVID-19. V usage is TRBV28 and J usage is TRBJ2-3; perhaps TRBD1 as D (5 bases). The sample taken for sequencing was peripheral blood. CDR3 region: CASSSGDTQYF. The CDR3 DNA reads as TGTGCCAGCAGTTCAGGGGATACGCAGTATTTT.